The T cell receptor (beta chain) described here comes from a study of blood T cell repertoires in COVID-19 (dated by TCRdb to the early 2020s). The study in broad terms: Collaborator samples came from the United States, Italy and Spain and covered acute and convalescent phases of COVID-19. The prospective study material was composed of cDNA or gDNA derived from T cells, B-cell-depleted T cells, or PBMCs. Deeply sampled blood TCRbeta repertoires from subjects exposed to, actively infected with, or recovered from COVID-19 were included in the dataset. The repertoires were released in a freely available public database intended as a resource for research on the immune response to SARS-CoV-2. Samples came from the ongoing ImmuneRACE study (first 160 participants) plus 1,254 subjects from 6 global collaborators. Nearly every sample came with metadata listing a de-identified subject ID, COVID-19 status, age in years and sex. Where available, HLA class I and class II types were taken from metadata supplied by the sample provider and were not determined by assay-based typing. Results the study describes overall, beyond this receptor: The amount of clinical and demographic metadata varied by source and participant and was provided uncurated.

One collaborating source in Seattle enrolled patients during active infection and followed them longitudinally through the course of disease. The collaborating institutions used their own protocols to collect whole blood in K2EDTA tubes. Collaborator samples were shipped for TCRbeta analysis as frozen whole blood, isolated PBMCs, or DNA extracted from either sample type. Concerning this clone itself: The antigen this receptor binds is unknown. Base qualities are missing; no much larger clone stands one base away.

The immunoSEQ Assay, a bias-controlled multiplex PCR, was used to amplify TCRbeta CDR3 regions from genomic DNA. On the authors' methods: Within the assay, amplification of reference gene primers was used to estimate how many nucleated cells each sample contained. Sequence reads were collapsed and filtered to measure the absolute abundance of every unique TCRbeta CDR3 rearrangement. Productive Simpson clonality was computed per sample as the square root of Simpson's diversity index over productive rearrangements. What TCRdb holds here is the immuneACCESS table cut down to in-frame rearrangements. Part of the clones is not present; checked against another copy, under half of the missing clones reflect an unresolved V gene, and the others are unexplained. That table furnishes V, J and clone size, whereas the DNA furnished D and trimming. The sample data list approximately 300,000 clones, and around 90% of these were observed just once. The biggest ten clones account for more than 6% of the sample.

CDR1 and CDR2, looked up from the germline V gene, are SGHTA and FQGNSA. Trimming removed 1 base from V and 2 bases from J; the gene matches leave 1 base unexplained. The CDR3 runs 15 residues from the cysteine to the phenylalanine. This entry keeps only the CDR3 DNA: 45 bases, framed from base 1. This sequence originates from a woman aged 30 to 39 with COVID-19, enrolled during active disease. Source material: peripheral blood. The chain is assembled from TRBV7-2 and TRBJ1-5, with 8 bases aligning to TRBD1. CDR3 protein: CASSLVTGGNQPQHF. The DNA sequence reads TGTGCCAGCAGCTTAGTGACAGGGGGCAATCAGCCCCAGCATTTT.